Shown below are 29 T cell receptor beta chains from a single sample sequenced in a study of CD8 T cells in Susac syndrome. With random hexamers, 0.5 to 1 ug RNA was reverse transcribed. TCRdb itself ran the immunoSEQ multiplex PCR reads through MiXCR, one entry per CDR3 protein. Of 100,000 to 150,000 distinct CDR3 sequences listed, approximately 79% were seen once; the top ten hold around 0.51%. The sequencing sample was made of CD8+ T cells from PBMCs. The receptor set was obtained from a human donor with multiple sclerosis.

The V and J genes are TRBV5-6 and TRBJ1-6; 8 bases agree with TRBD1. This CDR3 has 15 residues. Germline trimming cut 0 bases from V and 9 bases from J; bases unmatched to any gene: 5. Germline CDR1 reads SGHDT; CDR2 reads YYEEEE. The CDR3 coding sequence is TGTGCCAGCAGCTTGGTCCGGGACAGGAGTTCACCCCTCCACTTT. Amino acids: CASSLVRDRSSPLHF.

The V gene is TRBV6-2 or TRBV6-3, the J gene TRBJ2-7, with a tentative D call TRBD1 (6 bases). The V end lost 6 bases, the J end lost 1 base, and 19 bases lay between the germline ends. Germline V gene sequence: CDR1 MNHEY, CDR2 SVGEGT. This CDR3 is 16 amino acids long. The CDR3 DNA reads TGTGCCAGCAGCCAAAAGGGGACACCCCCGTCCTACGAGCAGTACGTC. Translated, it gives CASSQKGTPPSYEQYV.

The chain recombines TRBV24-1 with TRBJ2-1; 11 bases are a match to TRBD2. The CDR3 has 15 residues. V was clipped by 3 bases and J by 9 bases; unmatched bases: 6. Germline V gene sequence: CDR1 KGHDR, CDR2 SFDVKD. This CDR3 is CATSDILAGGTEQFF. The CDR3 DNA sequence: TGTGCCACCAGTGATATTCTAGCGGGAGGCACTGAGCAGTTCTTC.

The chain uses TRBV10-3 and TRBJ2-7; possible D gene TRBD1, 6 bases. Germline-derived CDR1 and CDR2 are ENHRY and SYGVKD. Trimming removed 2 bases from V and 2 bases from J, with 13 bases in between. This CDR3 contains 15 residues. This CDR3 reads CAISEVPRTAYEQYF. CDR3 nucleotides: TGTGCCATCAGTGAGGTCCCACGGACAGCCTACGAGCAGTACTTC.

The rearrangement links TRBV12-3 or TRBV12-4 to TRBJ2-2; D may be TRBD1 (5 bases). The germline V and J ends were trimmed by 4 bases and 6 bases, with 15 bases remaining between them. CDR3 length equals 15 residues. The CDR3 loop reads CASSSGRGWAGELFF. CDR3 nucleotide sequence: TGTGCCAGCAGTTCTGGAAGGGGTTGGGCCGGGGAGCTGTTTTTT.

The chain employs TRBV27 and TRBJ2-1, with 7 bases fitting TRBD1. This CDR3 is built from 16 residues. Germline CDR1 and CDR2: MNHEY and SMNVEV (reference sequence). With V trimmed by 5 bases and J by 2 bases, 9 bases remained unmatched. The chain's CDR3 is CASSLTGTAAYNEQFF. CDR3 nucleotides: TGTGCCAGCAGTCTCACCGGGACAGCCGCCTACAATGAGCAGTTCTTC.

V gene TRBV6-2 or TRBV6-3 combines with J gene TRBJ1-5; D not resolved. Trimming removed 6 bases from V and 1 base from J, with 13 bases in between. This CDR3 comprises 15 residues. Looked up from germline, CDR1 is MNHEY and CDR2 is SVGEGT. CDR3: CASSPFAPSNQPQHF. The CDR3 bases are TGTGCCAGCAGCCCCTTCGCCCCGAGCAATCAGCCCCAGCATTTT.

Note on this clonotype: At one boundary the junction diverges from the germline segment, which might be a read error. The V and J genes are TRBV3-1 and TRBJ1-2; 10 nucleotides align to TRBD1. Germline V lookup: CDR1 LGHDT, CDR2 YNNKEL (reference sequence). The CDR3 sequence is 12 residues long. The CDR3 reads CASSQYGTGVFF. CDR3 coding DNA: TGTGCCAGCAGCCAATACGGGACAGGGGTCTTCTTC.

CDR3 nucleotide sequence: TGTGCCAGCAGACCAGGACAGGGTTTGAACACTGAAGCTTTCTTT. Amino acids: CASRPGQGLNTEAFF. The chain has TRBV7-9 and TRBJ1-1; 8 bases align to TRBD1. The trim removed 6 bases at V and 0 bases at J, leaving 6 bases unmatched. This CDR3 comprises 15 residues. Germline V lookup: CDR1 SEHNR, CDR2 FQNEAQ (reference sequence).

This rearrangement joins TRBV5-1 to TRBJ2-5; D not resolved. Trimming shortened V by 0 bases and J by 7 bases, and 10 bases separated the two germline ends. The CDR3 contains 13 residues. The germline gives CDR1 SGHRS, CDR2 YFSETQ. CDR3 sequence reads: CASSLVSFGTQYF. The CDR3 DNA sequence: TGCGCCAGCAGCTTGGTGTCGTTCGGGACCCAGTACTTC.

The chain uses TRBV6-2 or TRBV6-3 and TRBJ1-5; D not resolved. Germline-derived CDR1 and CDR2 are MNHEY and SVGEGT. The CDR3 covers 14 residues. Trimming left V 4 bases short and J 3 bases short, with 10 bases between. CDR3 sequence reads: CASSLAASNQPQHF. In DNA, the CDR3 is TGTGCCAGCAGTTTGGCAGCCTCCAATCAGCCCCAGCATTTT.

V usage is TRBV4-1 and J usage is TRBJ2-7; TRBD1 agrees at 10 bases. The CDR3 sequence is 16 residues long. V dropped 5 bases and J dropped 3; count of bases not matched to a gene: 10. Germline assignment: CDR1 MGHRA and CDR2 YSYEKL. CDR3 loop: CASSFRKGTGVYEQYF. CDR3 in DNA: TGCGCCAGCAGCTTTAGAAAGGGGACAGGGGTCTACGAGCAGTACTTC.

In this sample, this clonotype turned up once. V is TRBV20-1 and J is TRBJ2-3; possibly TRBD1 or TRBD2 for D (5 bases each). This CDR3 has 16 amino acids. V shed 2 bases and J shed 4 bases, with 19 bases lying between them. From germline, CDR1 is DFQATT and CDR2 SNEGSKA (reference sequence). The CDR3 here is CSARPSQGLEADTQYF. DNA for the CDR3: TGCAGTGCTAGACCTAGCCAGGGCCTAGAGGCAGATACGCAGTATTTT.

This chain joins TRBV29-1 and TRBJ1-2, with D perhaps matching TRBD1 (6 bases). CDR1 and CDR2 from the germline V gene are SQVTM and ANQGSEA. The CDR3 has 12 amino acids. V was clipped by 1 base and J by 8 bases, with 11 bases between them. The CDR3 spells CSVEGLDRGYTF. In DNA form, the CDR3 reads TGCAGCGTTGAAGGCTTAGACAGGGGCTACACCTTC.

The DNA for the CDR3 is TGCGCCAGCAGCCTCGGGACTCCCTACCGCAATGAGCAGTTCTTC. Residues: CASSLGTPYRNEQFF. The chain has TRBV4-1 and TRBJ2-1; perhaps TRBD2 as D (6 bases). The germline gives CDR1 MGHRA, CDR2 YSYEKL. The CDR3 loop spans 15 amino acids. V was pared by 4 bases and J by 6 bases, with 16 bases between.

The gene calls are TRBV7-9 and TRBJ2-3, with D hard to call. The CDR3 spans 15 residues. The V end was cut by 4 bases, the J end by 2 bases, with 13 bases between. Germline CDR1 reads SEHNR; CDR2 reads FQNEAQ (reference sequence). CDR3 sequence: CASSYSSEPTDTQYF. The CDR3 bases are TGTGCCAGCAGCTACTCTTCGGAGCCCACAGATACGCAGTATTTT.

The gene calls are TRBV27 and TRBJ2-1; a possible D gene is TRBD2 (6 bases). V was trimmed by 2 bases and J by 9 bases, leaving 14 bases between them. The CDR3 runs to 14 residues. Germline V gene lookup returns CDR1 MNHEY and CDR2 SMNVEV (reference sequence). The CDR3 is CASSLTAGLSEQFF. CDR3 bases: TGTGCCAGCAGTTTAACGGCGGGACTGAGTGAGCAGTTCTTC.

CDR3 DNA sequence: TGTGCCAGCAGTGAACTAGCGGGGATTAATGAGCAGTTCTTC. Its protein is CASSELAGINEQFF. The rearrangement joins TRBV2 to TRBJ2-1, with 9 bases matching TRBD2. Germline V gene data show CDR1 as SNHLY and CDR2 as FYNNEI. The CDR3 runs to 14 residues. V lost 2 bases to trimming and J lost 7 bases; unmatched junction nucleotides: 3.

This clonotype was found a few times. V is TRBV6-5 and J is TRBJ2-7, with TRBD2 as a possible D gene (5 bases). The CDR3 is 15 amino acids. Per the germline V gene, CDR1 is MNHEY and CDR2 is SVGAGI. The V end lost 2 bases, the J end lost 7 bases, and 18 bases lay between the germline ends. CDR3 nucleotide sequence: TGTGCCAGCAGTTACCGGGCCGAGGGATCCCTGGAGCAGTACTTC. This translates into CASSYRAEGSLEQYF.

The chain recombines TRBV7-6 with TRBJ2-1; D remains ambiguous. Germline-derived CDR1 and CDR2 are SGHVS and FNYEAQ. V dropped 3 bases and J dropped 7 bases, with 10 bases sitting between them. This CDR3 contains 13 residues. CDR3 nucleotides: TGTGCCAGCAGCTTTACCGCCGGGAATGAGCAGTTCTTC. Protein sequence: CASSFTAGNEQFF. Based on the CDR3 plus reference TRBV7-6 and TRBJ2-1, the full variable domain is GAGVSQSPRYKVTKRGQDVALRCDPISGHVSLYWYRQALGQGPEFLTYFNYEAQQDKSGLPNDRFSAERPEGSISTLTIQRTEQRDSAMYRCASSFTAGNEQFFGPGTRLTVL.

The chain uses TRBV27 and TRBJ2-7; possibly TRBD1 for D (6 bases). The germline gives CDR1 MNHEY, CDR2 SMNVEV (reference sequence). The CDR3 has 14 amino acids. Trimming left V 4 bases short and J 5 bases short, with 15 bases between. CDR3 DNA sequence: TGTGCCAGCAGTTGGACCCAGGGGAGCGACGAGCAGTACTTC. Protein sequence: CASSWTQGSDEQYF.

V and J are TRBV6-1 and TRBJ1-2; D is unclear. V lost 1 base, J lost 4 bases, and 19 bases lay in between. Germline assignment: CDR1 MNHNS and CDR2 SASEGT. The CDR3 sequence is 17 residues long. The CDR3 DNA sequence: TGTGCCAGCAGTGAAGAGGTCGCATTCGGTTCAGTCTATGGCTACACCTTC. Translating gives CASSEEVAFGSVYGYTF.

This sequence joins TRBV7-9 and TRBJ1-5; D unresolved. CDR3 length: 15 residues. Trimming took off 5 bases at V and 2 bases at J, with 13 bases between the two ends. Germline-derived CDR1 and CDR2 are SEHNR and FQNEAQ (reference sequence). CDR3 sequence reads: CASSHPGIGNQPQHF. CDR3 sequence (DNA): TGTGCCAGCAGCCACCCGGGTATCGGCAATCAGCCCCAGCATTTT.

This clonotype has just one count. CDR3 nucleotide sequence: TGTGCCAGCAGCATAAGGGGGGGATTAGCGGGAGGGGAAGAAGAGACCCAGTACTTC. Encoded protein: CASSIRGGLAGGEEETQYF. The chain uses TRBV11-2 and TRBJ2-5, with 11 bases that match TRBD2. The CDR3 is 19 residues long. With 5 bases clipped from V and 3 bases from J, the junction kept 17 bases outside the gene matches. The germline CDR1 and CDR2 sequences are SGHAT and FQNNGV.

The chain employs TRBV15 and TRBJ2-7, with no clear D. Trimming took 1 base from V and 7 from J, leaving 17 bases between them. CDR1 LNHNV and CDR2 YYDKDF come from the germline V gene (reference sequence). The CDR3 contains 15 residues. The CDR3 sequence is CATSRGQKYLEEQYF. The CDR3 coding sequence is TGTGCCACCAGCAGAGGACAAAAGTATCTGGAGGAGCAGTACTTC.

V gene TRBV24-1 combines with J gene TRBJ2-1; 10 bases map to TRBD2. The CDR3 length is 14 residues. Looked up from germline, CDR1 is KGHDR and CDR2 is SFDVKD. V was clipped by 9 bases and J by 7 bases; unmatched bases: 8. CDR3 sequence reads: CATDSGRRGNEQFF. The CDR3 bases are TGTGCCACCGATAGCGGGAGGAGGGGTAATGAGCAGTTCTTC.

This clonotype has more than one count but fewer than ten. The chain links TRBV5-6 to TRBJ2-7, with D perhaps matching TRBD1 (6 bases). This CDR3 has 14 residues. The ends were cut back, 3 bases at V and 2 bases at J, with 12 bases in the middle. Looked up from germline, CDR1 is SGHDT and CDR2 is YYEEEE. The CDR3 loop reads CASSSGHSAYEQYF. The DNA for the CDR3 is TGTGCCAGCAGCTCGGGACACTCAGCCTACGAGCAGTACTTC.

Here the CDR3 reads CAISDPQDDTQYF. In nucleotides, the CDR3 is TGTGCCATCAGTGACCCTCAGGATGATACGCAGTATTTT. The gene calls are TRBV10-3 and TRBJ2-3; D remains ambiguous. V gave up 3 bases and J gave up 6 bases, with 10 bases separating them. Germline CDR1 ENHRY, CDR2 SYGVKD. This CDR3 contains 13 residues.

The gene calls are TRBV19 and TRBJ1-2, with D perhaps TRBD1 (6 bases). Germline V gene data show CDR1 as LNHDA and CDR2 as SQIVND (reference sequence). The CDR3 is 11 amino acids. Trimming removed 4 bases at V and 7 bases at J, with 7 bases between. The CDR3 coding sequence is TGTGCCAGTAGTACAGGGGTTGGCTACACCTTC. Protein sequence: CASSTGVGYTF. Based on the CDR3 plus reference TRBV19 and TRBJ1-2, the full variable domain is DGGITQSPKYLFRKEGQNVTLSCEQNLNHDAMYWYRQDPGQGLRLIYYSQIVNDFQKGDIAEGYSVSREKKESFPLTVTSAQKNPTAFYLCASSTGVGYTFGSGTRLTVV.